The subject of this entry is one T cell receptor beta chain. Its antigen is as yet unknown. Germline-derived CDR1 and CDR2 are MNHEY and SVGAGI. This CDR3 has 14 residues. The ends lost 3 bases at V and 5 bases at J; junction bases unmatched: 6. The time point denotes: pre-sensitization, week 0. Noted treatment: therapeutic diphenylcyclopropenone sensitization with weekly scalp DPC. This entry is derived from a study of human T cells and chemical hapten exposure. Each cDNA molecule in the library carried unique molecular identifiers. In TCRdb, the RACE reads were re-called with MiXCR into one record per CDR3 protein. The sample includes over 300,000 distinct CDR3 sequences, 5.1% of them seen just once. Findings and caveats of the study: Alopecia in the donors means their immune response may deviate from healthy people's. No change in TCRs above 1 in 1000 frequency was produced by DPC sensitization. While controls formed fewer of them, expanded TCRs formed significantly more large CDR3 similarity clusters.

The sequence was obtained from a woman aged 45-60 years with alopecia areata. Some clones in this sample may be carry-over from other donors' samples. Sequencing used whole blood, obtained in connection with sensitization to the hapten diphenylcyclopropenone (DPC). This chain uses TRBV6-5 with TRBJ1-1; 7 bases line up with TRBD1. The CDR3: CASSYQTGWTEAFF. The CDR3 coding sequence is TGTGCCAGCAGTTATCAGACAGGGTGGACTGAAGCTTTCTTT.